This T cell receptor beta chain was retrieved from a study of somatic mutations in cytotoxic T cells in rheumatoid arthritis. Study overall: Collection of patient blood (around 33 ml EDTA) took place right after diagnosis, before any treatment.

Original data processing: Large patient CD8+ clones, those above 1%, rarely matched published virus-specific TCRB sequences. Method: immunoSEQ multiplex PCR; TCRdb's copy keeps in-frame clones and lacks some. Clone size and the V and J calls come from that table; the DNA yielded D and trimming. The top ten hold 7% to 9% of the sample, which has approximately 30,000 clones, roughly four fifths seen once. This clone was observed a handful of times. Germline CDR1 and CDR2: SGHVS and FNYEAQ. The CDR3 has 13 residues. J gave up 11 bases and V 5 bases, and 11 bases lay outside the gene matches. The sequenced sample consisted of CD8+ T cells sorted from blood. The sequence came from an adult with rheumatoid arthritis. This chain uses TRBV7-6 with TRBJ1-1, with TRBD1 identical over 7 bases. CDR3 sequence (DNA): TGTGCCAGCAGCGAAACGAAGGGGGCCGAGGCTTTCTTT. It translates to CASSETKGAEAFF.